This T cell receptor (beta chain) derives from a study of control samples from healthy donors and cancer patients. Germline values: CDR1 LNHDA, CDR2 SQIVND (reference sequence). The V and J ends lost 11 bases and 5 bases, in that order; junction bases with no gene match: 6. The CDR3 spans 12 residues. The assay was immunoSEQ multiplex PCR, and TCRdb's table has in-frame clones only and misses some. The data hold roughly 76,000 clones, with roughly 93% observed a single time. This sequence was found in a woman aged 40 to 50 with lung cancer. Sequenced sample: PBMCs. This sequence joins TRBV19 and TRBJ1-1; 9 bases are shared with TRBD1. CDR3 amino acids: CAARQGGTEAFF. The CDR3 DNA is TGTGCCGCAAGACAGGGGGGAACTGAAGCTTTCTTT.